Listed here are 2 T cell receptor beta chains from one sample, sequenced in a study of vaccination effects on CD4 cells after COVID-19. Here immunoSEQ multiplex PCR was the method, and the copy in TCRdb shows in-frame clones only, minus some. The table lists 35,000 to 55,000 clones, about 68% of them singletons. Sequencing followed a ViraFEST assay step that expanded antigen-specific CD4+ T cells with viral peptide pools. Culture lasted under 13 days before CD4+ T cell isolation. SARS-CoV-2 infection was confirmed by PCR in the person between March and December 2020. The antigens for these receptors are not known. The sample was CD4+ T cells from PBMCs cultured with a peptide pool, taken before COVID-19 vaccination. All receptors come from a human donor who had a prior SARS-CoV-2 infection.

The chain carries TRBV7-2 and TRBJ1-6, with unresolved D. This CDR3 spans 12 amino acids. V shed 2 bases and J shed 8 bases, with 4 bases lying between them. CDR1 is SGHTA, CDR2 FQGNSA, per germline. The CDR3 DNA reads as TGTGCCAGCAGCTTACAGTATTCACCCCTCCACTTT. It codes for CASSLQYSPLHF. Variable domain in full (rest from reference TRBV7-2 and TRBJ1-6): GAGVSQSPSNKVTEKGKDVELRCDPISGHTALYWYRQSLGQGLEFLIYFQGNSAPDKSGLPSDRFSAERTGGSVSTLTIQRTQQEDSAVYLCASSLQYSPLHFGNGTRLTVT.

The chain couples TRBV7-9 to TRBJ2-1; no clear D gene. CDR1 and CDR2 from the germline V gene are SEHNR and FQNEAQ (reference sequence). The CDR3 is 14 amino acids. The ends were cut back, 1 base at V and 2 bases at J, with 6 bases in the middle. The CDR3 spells CASSLEPAYNEQFF. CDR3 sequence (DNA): TGTGCCAGCAGCTTAGAACCGGCCTACAATGAGCAGTTCTTC.